Here is one TCR beta chain with its context. This entry comes from a study of blood T cell repertoires in COVID-19. Study details: Both acute and convalescent COVID-19 samples were obtained from the United States, Italy and Spain.

Per the original methods: For nucleated cells, counts were estimated from reference gene primer amplification. Using immunoSEQ multiplex PCR, the repertoire was profiled, and TCRdb retains in-frame clones only, with some absent. The D gene and trimming were derived from the DNA, and the V and J assignments and clone size from that table. The sample shows 210,000 or so clones, about nine tenths of them seen only once. The trim removed 0 bases at V and 0 bases at J, leaving 5 bases unmatched. Germline lookup yields CDR1 SGDLS and CDR2 YYNGEE. This CDR3 is 16 amino acids long. V and J are TRBV9 and TRBJ2-5, with 7 bases that match TRBD1. The specimen sequenced was peripheral blood. The TCR comes from a woman aged 40 to 50 with acute or convalescent COVID-19. DNA of the CDR3: TGTGCCAGCAGCGTAGGTGGACAGGCCTACCAAGAGACCCAGTACTTC. It is translated as CASSVGGQAYQETQYF.